This paragraph covers one TCR beta chain sequence. What it recognizes is unknown. The sample is drawn from a study of cytomegalovirus exposure and HLA in healthy donors. The table came from immunoSEQ multiplex PCR; TCRdb's copy has only in-frame clones and leaves some out. This sample has some 71,000 clones, with about 94% found just once. Between the trimmed V and J ends, which lost 3 bases and 2 bases, there was a span of 15 bases. Germline CDR1 and CDR2: SGDLS and YYNGEE. This CDR3 region has 15 residues. Study findings and constraints: Associated with cytomegalovirus, according to the listing, were 150 to 200 TCR beta chains. The finding came from a later analysis; first-cohort TCR clusters tended to co-occur in the roughly 120 validation repertoires. Reports indicated that the classifier achieved high specificity and sensitivity in diagnosing cytomegalovirus status.

Sequencing input: PBMCs. The receptor was derived from a woman younger than 35 in good health and CMV-seronegative. The chain links TRBV9 to TRBJ2-7; unclear D gene. In DNA form, the CDR3 reads TGTGCCAGCAGCGGATCCCAAGCCCAAACCTACGAGCAGTACTTC. It translates to CASSGSQAQTYEQYF. The full variable domain, rest sourced from reference TRBV9 and TRBJ2-7, is DSGVTQTPKHLITATGQRVTLRCSPRSGDLSVYWYQQSLDQGLQFLIQYYNGEERAKGNILERFSAQQFPDLHSELNLSSLELGDSALYFCASSGSQAQTYEQYFGPGTRLTVT.